The 26 T cell receptor beta chains below come from one sample, sequenced in a study of blood T cell repertoires in COVID-19. The data were produced by immunoSEQ multiplex PCR, yet TCRdb's version contains in-frame clones alone and is incomplete. The sample carries around 78,000 clones, 86% recorded once. Sequences were obtained from peripheral blood. The receptors here all came from a man aged 45-65 years with active or convalescent COVID-19.

The CDR3 reads CASSGTNLRRGRVTEAFF. CDR3 bases: TGTGCCAGCAGTGGAACCAACCTCAGGAGGGGAAGGGTCACTGAAGCTTTCTTT. The chain has TRBV21-1 and TRBJ1-1. TRBV21-1 constitutes a pseudogene. The CDR3 sequence is 18 residues long.

The chain joins TRBV6-5 to TRBJ1-2; TRBD1 aligns across 8 bases. This CDR3 contains 14 residues. With 2 bases clipped from V and 5 bases from J, the junction kept 4 bases outside the gene matches. Germline V CDR1 and CDR2: MNHEY, SVGAGI. CDR3: CASSYERQGYGYTF. CDR3 nucleotide sequence: TGTGCCAGCAGTTACGAACGACAGGGGTATGGCTACACCTTC.

The V call is TRBV5-1, the J call TRBJ2-1; D perhaps matches TRBD1 (5 bases). Germline CDR1 is SGHRS and CDR2 is YFSETQ. The CDR3 spans 13 residues. V was pared by 6 bases and J by 4 bases, with 11 bases between. CDR3 amino acids: CASTTESYNEQFF. CDR3 sequence (DNA): TGCGCCAGCACGACAGAGAGTTACAATGAGCAGTTCTTC. Full variable domain (remainder filled in from reference TRBV5-1 and TRBJ2-1): KAGVTQTPRYLIKTRGQQVTLSCSPISGHRSVSWYQQTPGQGLQFLFEYFSETQRNKGNFPGRFSGRQFSNSRSEMNVSTLELGDSALYLCASTTESYNEQFFGPGTRLTVL.

J is TRBJ2-1 and V is TRBV5-1; 7 positions match TRBD2. Trimming took 4 bases from V and 7 from J; bases not matched to a gene: 11. CDR1 is SGHRS and CDR2 is YFSETQ in the germline V gene. The CDR3 is 15 residues long. CDR3 amino acids: CASSRGEGSGNEQFF. The CDR3, as DNA: TGCGCCAGCAGCCGGGGGGAGGGAAGTGGGAATGAGCAGTTCTTC.

This clone has just one count. The CDR3 DNA sequence: TGTGCCAGCAGCTTAATGGCTAGCGGGGGGGTGACGAACACCGGGGAGCTGTTTTTT. As protein: CASSLMASGGVTNTGELFF. The chain uses TRBV7-6 and TRBJ2-2; TRBD2 matches at 12 bases. This CDR3 comprises 19 residues. From germline, CDR1 is SGHVS and CDR2 FNYEAQ. Losses at the gene ends were 2 bases for V and 0 bases for J; bases not matched to a gene: 7.

The rearrangement joins TRBV29-1 to TRBJ1-1; TRBD1 matches 10 bases. The CDR3 spans 13 residues. The ends lost 6 bases at V and 4 bases at J; junction bases unmatched: 5. Germline CDR1 and CDR2: SQVTM and ANQGSEA. The CDR3 spells CSVGQGLSTEAFF. DNA for the CDR3: TGCAGCGTGGGACAGGGGTTATCCACTGAAGCTTTCTTT.

The chain carries TRBV28 and TRBJ2-3; perhaps TRBD1 as D (5 bases). In germline, CDR1 is MDHEN, CDR2 SYDVKM. V lost 4 bases to trimming and J lost 0 bases, with 17 bases between them. CDR3 length: 17 residues. The CDR3: CASSSITGVTSTDTQYF. CDR3 in DNA: TGTGCCAGCAGTTCAATCACAGGAGTAACTAGCACAGATACGCAGTATTTT. Filled out from reference TRBV28 and TRBJ2-3, the complete variable domain reads DVKVTQSSRYLVKRTGEKVFLECVQDMDHENMFWYRQDPGLGLRLIYFSYDVKMKEKGDIPEGYSVSREKKERFSLILESASTNQTSMYLCASSSITGVTSTDTQYFGPGTRLTVL.

V is TRBV7-2 and J is TRBJ2-3; 9 bases match TRBD1. V gave up 5 bases and J gave up 3 bases; unmatched junction bases: 6. Germline V gene sequence: CDR1 SGHTA, CDR2 FQGNSA. The CDR3 loop spans 15 amino acids. The CDR3 protein is CASSPGQGWTDTQYF. CDR3 nucleotide sequence: TGTGCCAGCAGCCCCGGACAGGGGTGGACAGATACGCAGTATTTT.

The chain joins TRBV7-2 to TRBJ2-3; tentatively, D is TRBD2 (6 bases). V was cut by 5 bases and J by 8 bases, with 17 bases left in between. The length of the CDR3 is 14 residues. The germline gives CDR1 SGHTA, CDR2 FQGNSA. The CDR3 loop is CASSPQGGIGTQYF. CDR3 bases: TGTGCCAGCAGCCCCCAGGGCGGGATAGGTACGCAGTATTTT.

V and J are TRBV4-1 and TRBJ1-5; 9 nucleotides align to TRBD1. This CDR3 has 18 amino acids. Germline CDR1 MGHRA, CDR2 YSYEKL. Germline trimming cut 1 base from V and 1 base from J; bases unmatched to any gene: 8. The CDR3: CASSQGEQGARSNQPQHF. CDR3 sequence (DNA): TGCGCCAGCAGCCAAGGGGAACAGGGGGCGAGGAGCAATCAGCCCCAGCATTTT.

The gene calls are TRBV28 and TRBJ2-1, with 8 bases matching TRBD2. CDR3 length equals 16 residues. Per the germline V gene, CDR1 is MDHEN and CDR2 is SYDVKM. The V gene end was trimmed by 5 bases and the J gene end by 13 bases; junction bases not matched to a gene: 19. CDR3 protein: CASSTLGIGPSGRQFF. CDR3 nucleotide sequence: TGTGCCAGCAGTACTCTCGGGATTGGACCAAGCGGGAGACAGTTCTTC.

V is TRBV29-1 and J is TRBJ2-3, with a possible D match to TRBD2 (5 bases). Trimming stripped 4 bases from V and 0 bases from J, with 8 bases between. CDR3 size: 13 residues. The germline gives CDR1 SQVTM, CDR2 ANQGSEA. In DNA form, the CDR3 reads TGCAGCGTTGTACCGGGGAGCACAGATACGCAGTATTTT. Translated: CSVVPGSTDTQYF.

V usage is TRBV19 and J usage is TRBJ1-4; D possibly corresponds to TRBD1 (6 bases). Per germline, CDR1 LNHDA and CDR2 SQIVND (reference sequence). V was cut by 3 bases and J by 3 bases, with 11 bases left in between. CDR3 length: 15 amino acids. CDR3 nucleotide sequence: TGTGCCAGTAGTATCCCCAGGGGATCTAATGAAAAACTGTTTTTT. As protein: CASSIPRGSNEKLFF.

The chain couples TRBV11-2 to TRBJ2-7; the match to TRBD1 covers 9 bases. This CDR3 comprises 15 residues. Germline V lookup: CDR1 SGHAT, CDR2 FQNNGV. Germline trimming cut 5 bases from V and 4 bases from J; bases unmatched to any gene: 9. The DNA for the CDR3 is TGTGCCAGCAGCCGTACCGGGACAGGGACTTACGAGCAGTACTTC. Amino acids: CASSRTGTGTYEQYF. The full variable domain, with the rest looked up from reference TRBV11-2 and TRBJ2-7, is EAGVAQSPRYKIIEKRQSVAFWCNPISGHATLYWYQQILGQGPKLLIQFQNNGVVDDSQLPKDRFSAERLKGVDSTLKIQPAKLEDSAVYLCASSRTGTGTYEQYFGPGTRLTVT.

This sequence joins TRBV5-4 and TRBJ1-3; TRBD1 might be the D (6 bases). V dropped 2 bases and J dropped 2 bases, with 11 bases sitting between them. The CDR3 length is 15 residues. Germline values: CDR1 SGHNT, CDR2 YYREEE (reference sequence). The DNA for the CDR3 is TGTGCCAGCAGCTTTGACAGGCGAACTGGAAACACCATATATTTT. Its protein product is CASSFDRRTGNTIYF.

The V call is TRBV19, the J call TRBJ2-1; 7 bases align to TRBD1. J was trimmed by 2 bases and V by 8 bases; bases with no gene match: 6. The CDR3 runs to 14 residues. CDR1 is LNHDA and CDR2 is SQIVND in the germline V gene (reference sequence). The CDR3 spells CASARTGPYNEQFF. CDR3 nucleotide sequence: TGTGCCAGTGCACGGACAGGACCCTACAATGAGCAGTTCTTC.

CDR3 region: CASSLQGRNQPQHF. Written as DNA, the CDR3 is TGTGCCAGCAGTTTACAGGGTAGGAATCAGCCCCAGCATTTT. The V and J genes are TRBV28 and TRBJ1-5, with a weak D call TRBD1 (5 bases). Germline lookup yields CDR1 MDHEN and CDR2 SYDVKM. The CDR3 totals 14 residues. Trimming stripped 2 bases from V and 4 bases from J, with 9 bases between.

The V call is TRBV18, the J call TRBJ2-5; 11 bases are shared with TRBD1. This CDR3 is 15 amino acids long. J gave up 5 bases and V 3 bases, and 5 bases lay outside the gene matches. Germline V gives CDR1 KGHSH, CDR2 LQKENI. The chain's CDR3 is CASSPGQGAFETQYF. The CDR3 bases are TGTGCCAGCTCACCTGGACAGGGGGCGTTTGAGACCCAGTACTTC.

The count of this clone is one. This chain links TRBV6-6 with TRBJ1-5; D is uncertain. Between the trimmed V and J ends, which lost 2 bases and 2 bases, there was a span of 13 bases. The length of the CDR3 is 16 residues. The V gene's germline CDR1 is MNHNY and CDR2 SVGAGI (reference sequence). This chain's CDR3 is CASSYEGPEGNQPQHF. The CDR3 nucleotides read TGTGCCAGCAGTTACGAGGGTCCAGAAGGCAATCAGCCCCAGCATTTT.

This chain joins TRBV2 and TRBJ1-5, with D possibly being TRBD1 (5 bases). Germline CDR1 and CDR2: SNHLY and FYNNEI. The length of the CDR3 is 14 residues. V was trimmed by 2 bases and J by 6 bases, leaving 11 bases between them. In DNA form, the CDR3 reads TGTGCCAGCAGTGAACAGGGCGGTGGTCAGCCCCAGCATTTT. Protein: CASSEQGGGQPQHF.

In this sample, this clone turned up many times. This rearrangement joins TRBV2 to TRBJ1-3; no reliable D call. The V end was cut by 7 bases, the J end by 1 base, with 5 bases between. The CDR3 totals 12 residues. Germline V gene lookup returns CDR1 SNHLY and CDR2 FYNNEI. The CDR3 DNA follows: TGTGCCAGCAAACAGTCTGGAAACACCATATATTTT. Protein: CASKQSGNTIYF.

V gene TRBV27 combines with J gene TRBJ2-2, with a tentative D call TRBD1 (7 bases). This CDR3 region has 13 residues. V was trimmed by 6 bases and J by 12 bases, leaving 17 bases between them. Germline V gene data show CDR1 as MNHEY and CDR2 as SMNVEV (reference sequence). CDR3 sequence reads: CASSEVQGRKLFF. CDR3 DNA: TGTGCCAGCAGCGAAGTACAGGGGAGGAAGCTGTTTTTT.

This rearrangement joins TRBV5-1 to TRBJ1-2; 8 nucleotides align to TRBD1. Germline CDR1 SGHRS, CDR2 YFSETQ. With 5 bases clipped from V and 6 bases from J, the junction kept 9 bases outside the gene matches. The CDR3 is 14 residues long. The CDR3 DNA reads TGCGCCAGCAGTTGGTTGGGGACAGGCGATGGCTACACCTTC. Its translation: CASSWLGTGDGYTF.

V gene TRBV5-5 combines with J gene TRBJ1-5, with 12 positions matching TRBD1. V was clipped by 5 bases and J by 3 bases; unmatched bases: 6. The CDR3 consists of 16 residues. Germline V gives CDR1 SGHKS, CDR2 YYEKEE (reference sequence). This chain's CDR3 is CASRLPGQGANQPQHF. The CDR3 DNA reads as TGTGCCAGCAGATTACCGGGACAGGGGGCCAATCAGCCCCAGCATTTT.

This clone has more than one count but fewer than ten. This chain uses TRBV24-1 with TRBJ1-2; the D gene is possibly TRBD1 (5 bases). V was pared by 3 bases and J by 3 bases, with 16 bases between. CDR3 length equals 16 residues. CDR1 is KGHDR and CDR2 is SFDVKD in the germline V gene. CDR3 loop: CATSDPQGSGYYGYTF. The CDR3 DNA follows: TGTGCCACCAGTGATCCGCAGGGTTCGGGTTACTATGGCTACACCTTC.

V is TRBV24-1 and J is TRBJ2-5; TRBD1 matches at 8 bases. Trimming at V came to 0 bases and at J to 5 bases, leaving 1 base not matched to a gene. Germline V gives CDR1 KGHDR, CDR2 SFDVKD. The CDR3 covers 14 residues. The CDR3 coding sequence is TGTGCCACCAGTGATTTGGGACAGGGTGAGACCCAGTACTTC. It translates to CATSDLGQGETQYF.